The 21 T cell receptor beta chains below come from one sample, sequenced in a study of Graves' ophthalmopathy and Graves' hyperthyroidism. TCR beta CDR3 regions were amplified from RNA transcripts. A first-round RT-PCR used HTBI primers, followed by a second-round multiplex PCR. MiXCR, run by TCRdb on the multiplex PCR reads, gives a single entry per CDR3 protein. The data show around 470,000 distinct CDR3 sequences, roughly an eighth seen once. Sequenced: blood. These receptors originate from a woman in her 30s with Graves' ophthalmopathy.

This clonotype has at least ten counts. The J gene is TRBJ2-5, the V gene TRBV6-1; 7 bases match TRBD1. CDR1 and CDR2 (germline): MNHNS, SASEGT. The V gene end was trimmed by 4 bases and the J gene end by 1 base; junction bases not matched to a gene: 6. The length of the CDR3 is 15 residues. CDR3 DNA: TGTGCCAGCAGTGGAGGAGCAGGGGGCCAAGAGACCCAGTACTTC. Translation: CASSGGAGGQETQYF.

The chain joins TRBV6-5 to TRBJ1-5, with D tentatively TRBD1 (6 bases). V lost 4 bases, J lost 1 base, and 8 bases lay in between. The CDR3 runs to 14 residues. CDR1 and CDR2 (germline): MNHEY, SVGAGI. This chain's CDR3 is CASSSGTSNQPQHF. For the CDR3, the DNA is TGTGCCAGCAGTTCCGGGACAAGCAATCAGCCCCAGCATTTT.

The chain employs TRBV30 and TRBJ1-6, with a tentative D call TRBD1 (5 bases). The CDR3 sequence is 14 residues long. With 0 bases removed from V and 5 bases from J, the gap between germline ends came to 8 bases. Germline CDR1 reads GTSNPN; CDR2 reads SVGIG (reference sequence). The CDR3 DNA is TGTGCCTGGAGTGTGGGGGAGAATAATTCACCCCTCCACTTT. This codes for CAWSVGENNSPLHF. Full variable domain (missing parts from reference TRBV30 and TRBJ1-6): SQTIHQWPATLVQPVGSPLSLECTVEGTSNPNLYWYRQAAGRGLQLLFYSVGIGQISSEVPQNLSASRPQDRQFILSSKKLLLSDSGFYLCAWSVGENNSPLHFGNGTRLTVT.

This clonotype was observed at least ten times. The chain carries TRBV13 and TRBJ2-7, with D perhaps matching TRBD2 (6 bases). The CDR3 spans 16 residues. Germline V gene lookup returns CDR1 PRHDT and CDR2 FYEKMQ (reference sequence). V lost 1 base to trimming and J lost 3 bases, with 16 bases between them. The DNA of the CDR3 is TGTGCCAGCAGCTTAGAAGGTAGCGGAAGAAACTACGAGCAGTACTTC. It specifies CASSLEGSGRNYEQYF.

This clonotype was counted at least ten times. This chain joins TRBV4-1 and TRBJ1-6, with D unresolved. V was shortened by 4 bases and J by 10 bases, with 14 bases between the two germline ends. The V gene's germline CDR1 is MGHRA and CDR2 YSYEKL. The CDR3 has 14 residues. In nucleotides, the CDR3 is TGCGCCAGCAGCCCTGCGGTAGGGCGCTCACCCCTCCACTTT. Translation: CASSPAVGRSPLHF.

This clonotype has at least ten counts. The chain carries TRBV29-1 and TRBJ1-6; 11 bases agree with TRBD1. V lost 7 bases to trimming and J lost 9 bases; unmatched junction nucleotides: 8. CDR1 is SQVTM and CDR2 is ANQGSEA in the germline V gene. This CDR3 is 14 amino acids long. CDR3 sequence reads: CSAGQGEVSSPLHF. The DNA for the CDR3 is TGCAGCGCGGGACAGGGGGAAGTTAGTTCACCCCTCCACTTT.

On this clonotype itself: This clone may be a read error of a much larger clone one base away. The chain links TRBV7-9 to TRBJ2-2, with D tentatively TRBD2 (5 bases). Germline CDR1 is SEHNR and CDR2 is FQNEAQ (reference sequence). The CDR3 length is 15 residues. CDR3 DNA sequence: TGTGCCAGCAGCTTAACAGCAGCGAACACCGGGGAGCTGGTTTTT. Protein sequence: CASSLTAANTGELVF.

The sample holds many counts of this clonotype. The chain uses TRBV12-3 or TRBV12-4 and TRBJ1-1; a weak D match, TRBD1 (5 bases). The CDR3 loop spans 13 amino acids. Trimming pared 10 bases from V and 1 base from J, leaving 13 bases between. CDR3 sequence: CATNAQGNTEAFF. As DNA, the CDR3 is TGTGCCACCAACGCCCAGGGGAACACTGAAGCTTTCTTT.

This clonotype was detected many times. The chain has TRBV12-3 or TRBV12-4 and TRBJ1-1; D uncertain. Trimming stripped 2 bases from V and 3 bases from J, with 4 bases between. This CDR3 region has 12 residues. For the CDR3, the DNA is TGTGCCAGCAGTTTACATCACACTGAAGCTTTCTTT. This codes for CASSLHHTEAFF.

This clonotype has a count of ten or more. The CDR3 sequence is CASGGRGVGYEQYF. The CDR3 nucleotides are TGTGCCAGCGGAGGCAGGGGGGTGGGCTACGAGCAGTACTTC. This sequence joins TRBV27 and TRBJ2-7; D possibly corresponds to TRBD1 (7 bases). The CDR3 totals 14 residues. Trimming took off 8 bases at V and 3 bases at J, with 17 bases between the two ends. CDR1 MNHEY and CDR2 SMNVEV come from the germline V gene (reference sequence).

This clonotype was picked up many times. This chain joins TRBV7-9 and TRBJ1-2, with D uncertain. Germline assignment: CDR1 SEHNR and CDR2 FQNEAQ (reference sequence). V was cut by 5 bases and J by 8 bases, with 18 bases left in between. This CDR3 is 14 amino acids long. Here the CDR3 DNA reads TGTGCCAGCAGCCTTAAGGACGGGTTTGGAGGCTACACCTTC. It translates to CASSLKDGFGGYTF. The full variable domain, in which reference TRBV7-9 and TRBJ1-2 provide the parts outside the CDR3, is DTGVSQNPRHKITKRGQNVTFRCDPISEHNRLYWYRQTLGQGPEFLTYFQNEAQLEKSRLLSDRFSAERPKGSFSTLEIQRTEQGDSAMYLCASSLKDGFGGYTFGSGTRLTVV.

The gene calls are TRBV3-1 and TRBJ2-5; possible D gene TRBD1, 5 bases. The ends were cut back, 2 bases at V and 5 bases at J, with 15 bases in the middle. Germline lookup yields CDR1 LGHDT and CDR2 YNNKEL (reference sequence). The CDR3 loop spans 15 amino acids. CDR3 residues: CASSQRPGPRETQYF. CDR3 nucleotides: TGTGCCAGCAGCCAACGGCCAGGGCCTCGGGAGACCCAGTACTTC.

Many counts were recorded for this clonotype. The chain employs TRBV24-1 and TRBJ1-2, with D hard to call. CDR3 length: 16 amino acids. The germline gives CDR1 KGHDR, CDR2 SFDVKD. V was clipped by 4 bases and J by 3 bases, with 17 bases between them. The CDR3 nucleotides read TGTGCCACCAGTGACAGCGGCGCCAGGAGCTACTATGGCTACACCTTC. As protein: CATSDSGARSYYGYTF.

Ten or more counts support this clonotype. The chain employs TRBV20-1 and TRBJ2-4; 9 bases map to TRBD1. The J segment lost 4 bases and the V segment lost 2 bases, leaving 6 bases of the junction unmatched. From germline, CDR1 is DFQATT and CDR2 SNEGSKA (reference sequence). The CDR3 contains 15 residues. The DNA for the CDR3 is TGCAGTGCTAGATCTGCCGGGACAGGGAAAAACATTCAGTACTTC. Its protein product is CSARSAGTGKNIQYF.

The sample holds many counts of this clonotype. The chain carries TRBV12-3 or TRBV12-4 and TRBJ2-7; D call uncertain. CDR3 length: 13 amino acids. V gave up 2 bases and J gave up 6 bases, with 11 bases separating them. The CDR3 nucleotides are TGTGCCAGCAGTTTATCTAGAATAGCCGAGCAGTACTTC. Protein: CASSLSRIAEQYF.

This clonotype was seen at least ten times. The V gene is TRBV30, the J gene TRBJ2-2; 10 bases line up with TRBD2. Germline assignment: CDR1 GTSNPN and CDR2 SVGIG (reference sequence). The CDR3 sequence is 14 residues long. J lost 6 bases, V lost 3 bases, and 4 bases had no gene match. CDR3 sequence reads: CAWRLLAGSGELFF. The CDR3 coding sequence is TGTGCCTGGAGGCTACTAGCGGGATCCGGGGAGCTGTTTTTT.

This chain joins TRBV5-1 and TRBJ2-5; TRBD1 aligns across 7 bases. The CDR3 consists of 15 residues. The trim removed 1 base at V and 5 bases at J, leaving 8 bases unmatched. Germline CDR1 is SGHRS and CDR2 is YFSETQ. CDR3 in amino acids: CASSLSTGDRETQYF. The CDR3 DNA is TGCGCCAGCAGCTTGTCCACAGGGGACCGGGAGACCCAGTACTTC.

CDR3 residues: CAWTAANYGYTF. The CDR3 nucleotides read TGTGCCTGGACAGCGGCTAACTATGGCTACACCTTC. The chain is built from TRBV30 and TRBJ1-2; D is undetermined. The CDR3 totals 12 residues. V dropped 4 bases and J dropped 0 bases, with 6 bases sitting between them. CDR1 is GTSNPN, CDR2 SVGIG, per germline (reference sequence).

This clonotype appeared a single time. The final CDR3 position lacks the conserved phenylalanine or tryptophan, pointing to a likely read error. The V call is TRBV30, the J call TRBJ1-3; D is uncertain. Germline CDR1 GTSNPN, CDR2 SVGIG (reference sequence). The CDR3 runs to 11 residues. V gave up 2 bases and J gave up 8 bases, with 7 bases separating them. DNA of the CDR3: TGTGCCTGGAGTAGGCCCGACACCATATATGTT. Translation: CAWSRPDTIYV.

This clonotype was counted ten times or more. This CDR3 is CASSNRGGETQYF. The CDR3 DNA is TGTGCCAGCAGTAACAGGGGTGGGGAGACCCAGTACTTC. V gene TRBV12-3 or TRBV12-4 combines with J gene TRBJ2-5; 7 bases fit TRBD1. This CDR3 contains 13 residues. V shed 5 bases and J 5 bases; nucleotides not matched to a gene: 5.

A few counts support this clonotype. The rearrangement links TRBV6-1 to TRBJ2-5, with TRBD1 identical over 7 bases. Per germline, CDR1 MNHNS and CDR2 SASEGT. The CDR3 covers 12 residues. Unmatched junction bases numbered 3, after V lost 7 bases and J lost 4 bases. CDR3 bases: TGTGCCAGCAAACCAGGGGGAGAGACCCAGTACTTC. Its protein is CASKPGGETQYF.